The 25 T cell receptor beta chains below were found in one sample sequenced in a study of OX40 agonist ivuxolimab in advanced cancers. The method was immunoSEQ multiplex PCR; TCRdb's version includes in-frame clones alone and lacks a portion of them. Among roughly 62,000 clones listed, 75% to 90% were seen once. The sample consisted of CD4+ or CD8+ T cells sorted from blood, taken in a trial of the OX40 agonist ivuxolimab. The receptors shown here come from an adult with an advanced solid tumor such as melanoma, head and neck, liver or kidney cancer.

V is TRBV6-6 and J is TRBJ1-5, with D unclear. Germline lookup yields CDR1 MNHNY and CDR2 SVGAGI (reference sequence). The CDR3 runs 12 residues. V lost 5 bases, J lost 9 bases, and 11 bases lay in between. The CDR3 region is CASSHLQWPQHF. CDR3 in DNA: TGTGCCAGCAGTCACCTCCAATGGCCCCAGCATTTT.

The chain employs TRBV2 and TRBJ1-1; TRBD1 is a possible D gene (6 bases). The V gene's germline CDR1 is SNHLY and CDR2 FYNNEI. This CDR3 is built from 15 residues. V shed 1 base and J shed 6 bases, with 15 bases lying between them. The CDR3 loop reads CASSEGDHRAAEAFF. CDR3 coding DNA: TGTGCCAGCAGTGAAGGGGACCACAGGGCCGCTGAAGCTTTCTTT.

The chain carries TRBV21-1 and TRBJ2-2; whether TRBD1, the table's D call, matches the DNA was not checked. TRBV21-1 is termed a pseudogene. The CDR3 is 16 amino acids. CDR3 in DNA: TGTGCCATTCCAAGTATTGAGACAGGGAACACCGGGGAGCTGTTTTTT. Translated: CAIPSIETGNTGELFF.

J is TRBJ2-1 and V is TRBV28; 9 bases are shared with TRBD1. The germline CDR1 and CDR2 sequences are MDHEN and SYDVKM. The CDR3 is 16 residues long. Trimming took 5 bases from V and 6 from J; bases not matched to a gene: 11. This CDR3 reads CASSIARGDRANEQFF. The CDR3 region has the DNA TGTGCCAGCAGTATAGCCCGAGGGGACAGGGCCAATGAGCAGTTCTTC.

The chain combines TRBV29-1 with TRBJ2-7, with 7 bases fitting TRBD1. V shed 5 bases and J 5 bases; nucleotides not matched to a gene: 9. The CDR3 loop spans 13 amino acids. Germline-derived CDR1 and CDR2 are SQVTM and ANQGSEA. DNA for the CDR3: TGCAGCGTTAGGAAGACAGGGTCCCACGAGCAGTACTTC. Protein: CSVRKTGSHEQYF.

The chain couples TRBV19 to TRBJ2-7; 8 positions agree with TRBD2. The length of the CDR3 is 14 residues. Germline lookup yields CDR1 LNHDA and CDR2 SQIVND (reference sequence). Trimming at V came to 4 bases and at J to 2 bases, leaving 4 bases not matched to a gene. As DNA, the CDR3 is TGTGCCAGTAGTACGACTAGCGCGACCTACGAGCAGTACTTC. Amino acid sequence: CASSTTSATYEQYF.

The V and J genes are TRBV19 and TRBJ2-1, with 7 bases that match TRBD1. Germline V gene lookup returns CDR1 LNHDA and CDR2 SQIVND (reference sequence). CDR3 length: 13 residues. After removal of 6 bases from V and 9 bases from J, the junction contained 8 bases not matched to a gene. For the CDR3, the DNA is TGTGCCAGTAGCCCTACAGGGGACGGTGAGCAGTTCTTC. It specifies CASSPTGDGEQFF.

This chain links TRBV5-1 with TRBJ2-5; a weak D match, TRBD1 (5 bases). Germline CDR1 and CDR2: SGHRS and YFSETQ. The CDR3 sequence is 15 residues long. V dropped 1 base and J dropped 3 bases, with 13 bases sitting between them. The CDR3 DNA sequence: TGCGCCAGCAGCTTGTTCGATTTAGGGGAAGAGACCCAGTACTTC. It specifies CASSLFDLGEETQYF.

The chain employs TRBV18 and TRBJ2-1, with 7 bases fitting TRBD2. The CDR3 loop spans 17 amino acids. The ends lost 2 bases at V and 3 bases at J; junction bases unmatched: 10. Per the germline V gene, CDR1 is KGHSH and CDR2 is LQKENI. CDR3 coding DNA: TGTGCCAGCTCACCAAGCGTGGGCGGGAGTGGCTACAATGAGCAGTTCTTC. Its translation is CASSPSVGGSGYNEQFF. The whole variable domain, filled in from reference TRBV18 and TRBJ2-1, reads NAGVMQNPRHLVRRRGQEARLRCSPMKGHSHVYWYRQLPEEGLKFMVYLQKENIIDESGMPKERFSAEFPKEGPSILRIQQVVRGDSAAYFCASSPSVGGSGYNEQFFGPGTRLTVL.

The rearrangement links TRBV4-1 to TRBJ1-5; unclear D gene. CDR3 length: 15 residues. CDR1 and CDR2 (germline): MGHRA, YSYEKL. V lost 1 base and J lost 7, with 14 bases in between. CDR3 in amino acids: CASSQVISPEQPQHF. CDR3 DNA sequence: TGCGCCAGCAGCCAAGTTATCTCCCCGGAGCAGCCCCAGCATTTT.

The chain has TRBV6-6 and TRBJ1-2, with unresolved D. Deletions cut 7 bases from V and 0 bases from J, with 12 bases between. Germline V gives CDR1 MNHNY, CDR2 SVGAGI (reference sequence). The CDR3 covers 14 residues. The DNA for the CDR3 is TGTGCCAGCACCCACTGGATGACTAACTATGGCTACACCTTC. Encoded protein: CASTHWMTNYGYTF.

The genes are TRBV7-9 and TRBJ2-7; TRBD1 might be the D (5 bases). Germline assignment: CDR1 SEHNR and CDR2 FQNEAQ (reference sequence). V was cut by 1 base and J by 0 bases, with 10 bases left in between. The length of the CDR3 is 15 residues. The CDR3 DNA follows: TGTGCCAGCAGCTTAGTGCTGCAGGGCTCCTACGAGCAGTACTTC. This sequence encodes CASSLVLQGSYEQYF. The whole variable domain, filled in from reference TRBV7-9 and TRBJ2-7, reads DTGVSQNPRHKITKRGQNVTFRCDPISEHNRLYWYRQTLGQGPEFLTYFQNEAQLEKSRLLSDRFSAERPKGSFSTLEIQRTEQGDSAMYLCASSLVLQGSYEQYFGPGTRLTVT.

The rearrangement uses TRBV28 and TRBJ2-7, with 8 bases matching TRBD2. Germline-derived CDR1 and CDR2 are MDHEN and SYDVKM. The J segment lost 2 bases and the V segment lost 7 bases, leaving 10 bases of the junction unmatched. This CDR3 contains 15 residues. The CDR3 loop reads CASTGGRTLTYEQYF. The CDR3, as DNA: TGTGCCAGCACGGGGGGGAGGACTCTCACCTACGAGCAGTACTTC.

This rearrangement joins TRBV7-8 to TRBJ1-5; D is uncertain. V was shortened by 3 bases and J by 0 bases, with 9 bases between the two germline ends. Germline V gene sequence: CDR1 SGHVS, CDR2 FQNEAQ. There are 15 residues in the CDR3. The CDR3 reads CASSFGRYSNQPQHF. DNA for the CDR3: TGTGCCAGCAGCTTCGGGCGTTATAGCAATCAGCCCCAGCATTTT.

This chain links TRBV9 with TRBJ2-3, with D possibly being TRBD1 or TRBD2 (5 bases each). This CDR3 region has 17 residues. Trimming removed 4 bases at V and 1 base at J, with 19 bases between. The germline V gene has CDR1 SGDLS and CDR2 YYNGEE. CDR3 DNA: TGTGCCAGCAGCCCAAACACCGGGACCACCCGCACAGATACGCAGTATTTT. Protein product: CASSPNTGTTRTDTQYF.

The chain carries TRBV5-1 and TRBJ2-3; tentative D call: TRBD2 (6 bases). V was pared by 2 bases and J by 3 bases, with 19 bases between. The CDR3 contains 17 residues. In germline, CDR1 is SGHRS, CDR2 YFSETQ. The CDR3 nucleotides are TGCGCCAGCAGCTTCTCTGCGGGCCAACGGGGGACAGATACGCAGTATTTT. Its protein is CASSFSAGQRGTDTQYF. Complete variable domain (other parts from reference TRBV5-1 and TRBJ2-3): KAGVTQTPRYLIKTRGQQVTLSCSPISGHRSVSWYQQTPGQGLQFLFEYFSETQRNKGNFPGRFSGRQFSNSRSEMNVSTLELGDSALYLCASSFSAGQRGTDTQYFGPGTRLTVL.

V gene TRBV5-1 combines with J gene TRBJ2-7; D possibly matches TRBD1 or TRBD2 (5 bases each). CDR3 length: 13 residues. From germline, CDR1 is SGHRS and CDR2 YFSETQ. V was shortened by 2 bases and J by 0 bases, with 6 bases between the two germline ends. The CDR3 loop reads CASSFGTSYEQYF. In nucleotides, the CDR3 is TGCGCCAGCAGCTTTGGGACCTCCTACGAGCAGTACTTC.

The CDR3 reads CASSFSKGRWEDEQFF. In DNA form, the CDR3 reads TGTGCCAGCAGCTTTTCAAAGGGTCGCTGGGAGGATGAGCAGTTCTTC. This chain connects TRBV5-8 to TRBJ2-1, with a tentative D call TRBD2 (6 bases). V was cut by 2 bases and J by 8 bases, with 20 bases left in between. Germline CDR1 reads SGHTS; CDR2 reads YDEGEE. There are 16 residues in the CDR3.

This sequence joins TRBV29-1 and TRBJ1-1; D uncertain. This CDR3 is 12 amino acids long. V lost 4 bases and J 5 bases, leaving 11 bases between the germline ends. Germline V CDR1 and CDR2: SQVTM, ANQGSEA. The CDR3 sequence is CSVVLGSTEAFF. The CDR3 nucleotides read TGCAGCGTTGTATTAGGGAGTACTGAAGCTTTCTTT.

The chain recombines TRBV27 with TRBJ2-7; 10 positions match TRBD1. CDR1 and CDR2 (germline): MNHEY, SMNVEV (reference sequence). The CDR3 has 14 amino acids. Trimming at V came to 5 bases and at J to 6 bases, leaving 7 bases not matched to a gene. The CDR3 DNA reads TGTGCCAGCAGTACCCGACAGGGGGCGAGCGAGCAGTACTTC. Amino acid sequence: CASSTRQGASEQYF.

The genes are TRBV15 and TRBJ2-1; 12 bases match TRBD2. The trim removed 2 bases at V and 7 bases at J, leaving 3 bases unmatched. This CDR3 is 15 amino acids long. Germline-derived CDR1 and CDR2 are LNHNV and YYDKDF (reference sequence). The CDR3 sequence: CATSRLAGGNNEQFF. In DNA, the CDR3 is TGTGCCACCAGCAGACTAGCGGGAGGGAATAATGAGCAGTTCTTC.

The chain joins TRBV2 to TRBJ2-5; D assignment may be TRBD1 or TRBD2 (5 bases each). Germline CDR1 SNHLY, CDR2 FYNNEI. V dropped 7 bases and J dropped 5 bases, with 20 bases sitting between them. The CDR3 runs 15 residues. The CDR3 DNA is TGTGCCAGCATCAGGGTTGGAGGAGGTCGGGAGACCCAGTACTTC. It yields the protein CASIRVGGGRETQYF.

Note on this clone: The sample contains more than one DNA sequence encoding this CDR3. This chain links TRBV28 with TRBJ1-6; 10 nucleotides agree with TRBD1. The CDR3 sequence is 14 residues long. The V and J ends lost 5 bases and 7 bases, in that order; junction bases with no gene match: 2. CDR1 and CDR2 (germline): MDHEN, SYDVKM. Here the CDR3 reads CASSLGQGNSPLHF. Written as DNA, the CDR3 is TGTGCCAGCAGTCTGGGACAGGGGAATTCACCCCTCCACTTT.

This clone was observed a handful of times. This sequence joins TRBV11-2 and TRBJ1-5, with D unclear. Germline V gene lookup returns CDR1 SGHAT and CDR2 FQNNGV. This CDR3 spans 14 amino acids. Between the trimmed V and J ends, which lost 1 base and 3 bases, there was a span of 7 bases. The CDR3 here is CASSLAGDNQPQHF. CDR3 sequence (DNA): TGTGCCAGCAGCTTAGCTGGCGACAATCAGCCCCAGCATTTT.

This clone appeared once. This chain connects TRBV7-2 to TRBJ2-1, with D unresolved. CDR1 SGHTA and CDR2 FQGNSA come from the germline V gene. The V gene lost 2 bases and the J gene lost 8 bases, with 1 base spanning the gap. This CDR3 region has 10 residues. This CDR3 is CASSLYEQFF. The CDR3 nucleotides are TGTGCCAGCAGCTTATATGAGCAGTTCTTC.